The entry below gives a single TCR beta chain sequence along with its context. Its antigen is not known. Making use of molecular barcodes, quantitative 5'-RACE generated TCR beta libraries. TCRdb re-analysed the 5' RACE reads in MiXCR, keeping a single row per CDR3 protein. The table shows approximately 300,000 distinct CDR3 sequences, with less than 25% occurring only once. Germline lookup yields CDR1 MNHEY and CDR2 SVGAGI. V shed 4 bases, J shed 1 base, and the junction held 11 bases outside the gene matches. This CDR3 contains 18 residues. This sample was taken from a study of CD8 T cells in ankylosing spondylitis. Study-wide findings and caveats: One TCR beta motif, made up of several highly homologous variants, appeared characteristic of ankylosing spondylitis blood. According to the report, clones linked to the disease were significantly enriched in matched synovial fluid samples taken from ankylosing spondylitis patients.

The chain links TRBV6-5 to TRBJ2-3; the match to TRBD2 covers 10 bases. Sequences were obtained from blood, either unsorted or a sorted T cell fraction (not recorded which). This TCR derives from a female donor with ankylosing spondylitis or in good health (not recorded which). In DNA form, the CDR3 reads TGTGCCAGCAGTTCTCGCCGCGGACTAGCGGCTGGCACAGATACGCAGTATTTT. Residues: CASSSRRGLAAGTDTQYF.